Shown below are 15 T cell receptor beta chains from a single sample sequenced in a study of T-cell reconstitution after alpha-beta-depleted transplantation in children. This sample's TCRbeta library carried unique molecular identifier barcodes. TCRdb ran MiXCR on the PCR reads and lists one entry per CDR3 protein. The sample holds fewer than 120,000 distinct CDR3 sequences, around 10% seen once. Here the sequenced sample was PBMCs from the stem cell graft donor, taken from the stem cell graft. Receptors were obtained from a human donor who donated a stem cell graft to a child with acute lymphoblastic leukemia.

In this sample, this clonotype turned up many times. The V gene is TRBV12-3 or TRBV12-4, the J gene TRBJ2-1; D remains unclear. V was trimmed by 5 bases and J by 9 bases, leaving 8 bases between them. The CDR3 extends over 11 amino acids. In DNA, the CDR3 is TGTGCCAGCAGTCCATACGGTGAGCAGTTCTTC. It translates to CASSPYGEQFF.

V gene TRBV12-3 or TRBV12-4 combines with J gene TRBJ1-5, with 9 bases identical to TRBD1. V shed 5 bases and J 3 bases; nucleotides not matched to a gene: 17. CDR3 size: 19 residues. The CDR3 sequence: CASSPRPGGTGRFNQPQHF. CDR3 in DNA: TGTGCCAGCAGTCCTCGGCCGGGAGGGACAGGGAGGTTCAATCAGCCCCAGCATTTT.

This clonotype was recorded at least ten times. The chain recombines TRBV19 with TRBJ1-1; 8 bases match TRBD1. Losses at the gene ends were 5 bases for V and 4 bases for J; bases not matched to a gene: 6. This CDR3 comprises 14 residues. Germline assignment: CDR1 LNHDA and CDR2 SQIVND (reference sequence). The CDR3 DNA is TGTGCCAGTAGTTGGACAGGGTCGGGCACTGAAGCTTTCTTT. It encodes CASSWTGSGTEAFF.

This clonotype was counted at least ten times. V is TRBV7-2 and J is TRBJ2-1, with 11 bases lining up with TRBD2. V shed 2 bases, J shed 0 bases, and the junction held 9 bases outside the gene matches. This CDR3 is built from 19 residues. The germline gives CDR1 SGHTA, CDR2 FQGNSA. In DNA form, the CDR3 reads TGTGCCAGCAGCTTAACACTAGCGGGAGCTTATAGCTCCTACAATGAGCAGTTCTTC. It codes for CASSLTLAGAYSSYNEQFF.

This clonotype was found many times. The chain joins TRBV29-1 to TRBJ2-1, with 12 bases that match TRBD2. The CDR3 covers 14 residues. Unmatched junction bases numbered 6, after V lost 4 bases and J lost 8 bases. Per the germline V gene, CDR1 is SQVTM and CDR2 is ANQGSEA. For the CDR3, the DNA is TGCAGCGTTGCCCTAGCGGGGGGGCCCCATGAGCAGTTCTTC. Translating it yields CSVALAGGPHEQFF.

Ten or more counts support this clonotype. The rearrangement links TRBV18 to TRBJ1-2; D is unresolved. The CDR3 spans 17 residues. Germline loops: CDR1 KGHSH, CDR2 LQKENI. V was trimmed by 3 bases and J by 0 bases, leaving 17 bases between them. The CDR3 is CASSPVPSSRTNYGYTF. DNA of the CDR3: TGTGCCAGCTCACCGGTCCCCTCGAGCAGGACTAACTATGGCTACACCTTC.

Ten or more counts support this clonotype. The chain couples TRBV12-3 or TRBV12-4 to TRBJ1-2; tentatively, D is TRBD1 (6 bases). V was cut by 7 bases and J by 7 bases, with 22 bases left in between. The CDR3 spans 15 residues. DNA of the CDR3: TGTGCCAGCACCCAAGGAGGGGGAAGAGACGGTGGCTACACCTTC. It translates to CASTQGGGRDGGYTF.

This clonotype was picked up many times. The chain is built from TRBV15 and TRBJ2-1; D ambiguous. The CDR3 has 13 amino acids. V shed 2 bases and J shed 4 bases, with 6 bases lying between them. In germline, CDR1 is LNHNV, CDR2 YYDKDF (reference sequence). The DNA for the CDR3 is TGTGCCACCAGCAGACAGTCGTACAATGAGCAGTTCTTC. Amino acids: CATSRQSYNEQFF.

This clonotype occurred many times. The genes are TRBV27 and TRBJ2-7; perhaps TRBD1 as D (6 bases). The CDR3 runs 14 residues. V lost 2 bases and J 2 bases, leaving 10 bases between the germline ends. Germline lookup yields CDR1 MNHEY and CDR2 SMNVEV (reference sequence). CDR3 sequence reads: CASSLGGRAYEQYF. DNA for the CDR3: TGTGCCAGCAGTTTAGGGGGCAGGGCCTACGAGCAGTACTTC.

This clonotype has ten or more counts. The genes are TRBV20-1 and TRBJ2-3; either TRBD1 or TRBD2 may fit D (5 bases each). Germline CDR1 reads DFQATT; CDR2 reads SNEGSKA (reference sequence). V shed 0 bases and J shed 3 bases, with 19 bases lying between them. The CDR3 is made up of 17 amino acids. CDR3 coding DNA: TGCAGTGCTAGAGATCCCTCCTATCCGGGACCTACAGATACGCAGTATTTT. This translates into CSARDPSYPGPTDTQYF.

This clonotype came up many times. The chain couples TRBV20-1 to TRBJ2-7, with 14 bases matching TRBD2. Germline CDR1 and CDR2: DFQATT and SNEGSKA (reference sequence). With 3 bases clipped from V and 3 bases from J, the junction kept 10 bases outside the gene matches. CDR3 length: 17 amino acids. The CDR3 sequence: CSASGTSGSARSYEQYF. In DNA form, the CDR3 reads TGCAGTGCTAGTGGGACTAGCGGGAGTGCCCGAAGCTACGAGCAGTACTTC.

Ten or more counts support this clonotype. J is TRBJ2-7 and V is TRBV6-1; TRBD2 agrees at 10 bases. J gave up 1 base and V 10 bases, and 10 bases lay outside the gene matches. The CDR3 is 15 amino acids. Germline V gives CDR1 MNHNS, CDR2 SASEGT. The DNA of the CDR3 is TGTGCCAATTCCCAAGGACTAGCGGAGTCCTACGAGCAGTACTTC. Translated, it gives CANSQGLAESYEQYF.

At least ten counts were recorded for this clonotype. The chain joins TRBV9 to TRBJ2-3; D unclear. Trimming removed 0 bases from V and 4 bases from J, with 9 bases in between. The CDR3 covers 14 residues. The germline gives CDR1 SGDLS, CDR2 YYNGEE. For the CDR3, the DNA is TGTGCCAGCAGCGTAGGGGTGTATTCAGATACGCAGTATTTT. As protein: CASSVGVYSDTQYF.

The rearrangement joins TRBV2 to TRBJ2-2; D is uncertain. The germline V gene has CDR1 SNHLY and CDR2 FYNNEI. The CDR3 covers 13 residues. The V gene lost 8 bases and the J gene lost 5 bases, with 12 bases spanning the gap. CDR3 in amino acids: CASPIPRTGELFF. The DNA for the CDR3 is TGTGCCAGCCCCATCCCCCGGACCGGGGAGCTGTTTTTT.

The sample holds many counts of this clonotype. The gene calls are TRBV7-2 and TRBJ2-2, with unresolved D. CDR1 and CDR2 (germline): SGHTA, FQGNSA. This CDR3 comprises 14 residues. V was pared by 2 bases and J by 4 bases, with 8 bases between. The CDR3 nucleotides read TGTGCCAGCAGCTTAAGAGAGTTCACCGGGGAGCTGTTTTTT. It is translated as CASSLREFTGELFF. The whole variable domain, remainder taken from reference TRBV7-2 and TRBJ2-2, is GAGVSQSPSNKVTEKGKDVELRCDPISGHTALYWYRQSLGQGLEFLIYFQGNSAPDKSGLPSDRFSAERTGGSVSTLTIQRTQQEDSAVYLCASSLREFTGELFFGEGSRLTVL.